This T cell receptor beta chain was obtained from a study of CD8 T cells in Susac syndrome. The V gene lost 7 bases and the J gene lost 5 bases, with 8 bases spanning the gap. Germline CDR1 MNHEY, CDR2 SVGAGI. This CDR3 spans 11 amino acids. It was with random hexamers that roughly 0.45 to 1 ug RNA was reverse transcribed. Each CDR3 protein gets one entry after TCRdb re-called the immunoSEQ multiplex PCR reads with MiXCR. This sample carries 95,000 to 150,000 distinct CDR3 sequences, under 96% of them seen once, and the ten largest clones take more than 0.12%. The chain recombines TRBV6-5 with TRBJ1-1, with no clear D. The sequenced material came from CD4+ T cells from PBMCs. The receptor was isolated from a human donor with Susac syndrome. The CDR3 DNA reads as TGTGCCAGCATCGCGGGGACTGAAGCTTTCTTT. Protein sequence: CASIAGTEAFF.